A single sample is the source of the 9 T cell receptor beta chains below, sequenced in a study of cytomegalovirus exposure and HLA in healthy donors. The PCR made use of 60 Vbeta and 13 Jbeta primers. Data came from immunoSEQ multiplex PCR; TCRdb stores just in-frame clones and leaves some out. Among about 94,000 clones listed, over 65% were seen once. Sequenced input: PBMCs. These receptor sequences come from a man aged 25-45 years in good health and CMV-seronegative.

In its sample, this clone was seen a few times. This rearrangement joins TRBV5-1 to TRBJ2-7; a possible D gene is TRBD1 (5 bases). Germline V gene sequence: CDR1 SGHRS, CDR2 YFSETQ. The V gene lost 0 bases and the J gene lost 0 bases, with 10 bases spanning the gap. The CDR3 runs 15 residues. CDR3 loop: CASSLVGRDSYEQYF. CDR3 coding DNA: TGCGCCAGCAGCTTGGTCGGCAGGGACTCCTACGAGCAGTACTTC.

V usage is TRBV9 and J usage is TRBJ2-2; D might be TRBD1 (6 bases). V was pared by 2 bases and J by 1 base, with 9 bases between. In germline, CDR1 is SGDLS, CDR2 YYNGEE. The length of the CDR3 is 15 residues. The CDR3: CASSVRTENTGELFF. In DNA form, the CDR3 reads TGTGCCAGCAGCGTGAGGACAGAGAACACCGGGGAGCTGTTTTTT. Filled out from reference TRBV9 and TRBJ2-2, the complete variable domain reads DSGVTQTPKHLITATGQRVTLRCSPRSGDLSVYWYQQSLDQGLQFLIQYYNGEERAKGNILERFSAQQFPDLHSELNLSSLELGDSALYFCASSVRTENTGELFFGEGSRLTVL.

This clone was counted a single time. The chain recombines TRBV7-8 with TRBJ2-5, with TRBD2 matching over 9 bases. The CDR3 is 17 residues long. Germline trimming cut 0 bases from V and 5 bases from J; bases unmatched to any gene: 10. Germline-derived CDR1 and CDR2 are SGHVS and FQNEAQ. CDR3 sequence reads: CASSLAIQRGALETQYF. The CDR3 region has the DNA TGTGCCAGCAGCTTAGCTATCCAGCGGGGGGCATTGGAGACCCAGTACTTC.

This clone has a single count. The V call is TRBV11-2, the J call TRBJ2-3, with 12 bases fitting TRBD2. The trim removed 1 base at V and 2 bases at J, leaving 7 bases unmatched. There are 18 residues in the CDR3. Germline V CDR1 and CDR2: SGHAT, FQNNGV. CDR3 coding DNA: TGTGCCAGCAGCTTAGGGGGACTAGCGGGTTATATCACAGATACGCAGTATTTT. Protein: CASSLGGLAGYITDTQYF.

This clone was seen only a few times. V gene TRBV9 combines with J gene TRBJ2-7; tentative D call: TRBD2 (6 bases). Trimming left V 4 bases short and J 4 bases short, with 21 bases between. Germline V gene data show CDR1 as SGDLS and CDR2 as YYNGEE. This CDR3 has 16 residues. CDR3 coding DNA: TGTGCCAGCAGCCCTCAAGGTGGGGGACTTTGGTACGAGCAGTACTTC. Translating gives CASSPQGGGLWYEQYF.

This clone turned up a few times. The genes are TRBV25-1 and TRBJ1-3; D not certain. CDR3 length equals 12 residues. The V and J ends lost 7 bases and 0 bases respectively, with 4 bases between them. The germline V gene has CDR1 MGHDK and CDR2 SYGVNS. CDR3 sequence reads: CASTVSGNTIYF. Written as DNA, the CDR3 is TGTGCCAGCACGGTCTCTGGAAACACCATATATTTT.

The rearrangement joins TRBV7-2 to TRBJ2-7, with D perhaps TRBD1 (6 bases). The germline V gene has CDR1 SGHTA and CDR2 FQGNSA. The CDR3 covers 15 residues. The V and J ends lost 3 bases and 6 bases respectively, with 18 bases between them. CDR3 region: CASSLGAPVGLEQYF. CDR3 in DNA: TGTGCCAGCAGCTTGGGGGCACCCGTCGGGCTCGAGCAGTACTTC.

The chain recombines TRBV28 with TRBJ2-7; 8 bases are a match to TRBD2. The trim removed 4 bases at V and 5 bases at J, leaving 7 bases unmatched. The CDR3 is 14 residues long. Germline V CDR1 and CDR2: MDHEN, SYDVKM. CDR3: CASSSTSALDEQYF. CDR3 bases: TGTGCCAGCAGTTCGACTAGCGCTCTTGACGAGCAGTACTTC.

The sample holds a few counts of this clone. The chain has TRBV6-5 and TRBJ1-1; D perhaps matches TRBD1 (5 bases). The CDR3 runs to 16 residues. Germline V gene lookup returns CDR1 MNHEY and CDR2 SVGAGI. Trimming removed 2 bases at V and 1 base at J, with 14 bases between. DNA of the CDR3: TGTGCCAGCAGTTACGTTCAGGGAAGGGGGAACACTGAAGCTTTCTTT. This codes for CASSYVQGRGNTEAFF.